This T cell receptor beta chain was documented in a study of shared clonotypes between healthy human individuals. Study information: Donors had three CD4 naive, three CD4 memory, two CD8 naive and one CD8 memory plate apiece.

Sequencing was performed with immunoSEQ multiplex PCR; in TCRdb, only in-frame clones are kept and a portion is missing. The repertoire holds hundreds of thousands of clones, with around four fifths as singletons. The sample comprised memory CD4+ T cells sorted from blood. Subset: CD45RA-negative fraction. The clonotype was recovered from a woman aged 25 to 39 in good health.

The CDR3 sequence is CASLPGHEETGELFF. In DNA form, the CDR3 reads TGTGCCAGCCTACCGGGACACGAAGAAACCGGGGAGCTGTTTTTT. The chain uses TRBV19 and TRBJ2-2; maybe TRBD1 (6 bases). Trimming stripped 9 bases from V and 5 bases from J, with 19 bases between. This CDR3 is 15 amino acids long. Germline loops: CDR1 LNHDA, CDR2 SQIVND (reference sequence).